This is a list of T cell receptor beta chains from one sample in a study of blood T cell repertoires in COVID-19. Clones were sequenced by immunoSEQ multiplex PCR, and TCRdb holds only the in-frame ones, with some missing. This repertoire shows about 130,000 clones, approximately 78% found once; its top ten account for approximately 9.9%. The sample taken for sequencing was peripheral blood. The source is a man aged 55 to 70 who had recovered from COVID-19. Each CDR3 is given with its conserved first and last residue. The D gene is left open where the match is weak. Part of the rows lack a size; the others show once, few, many or a class for expanded clones.

>TRBJ1-2|-|-|TRBV28
TGTGCCAGCAGTTTGTGGGGGCGCGGTGGCTACACCTTC
CASSLWGRGGYTF
>TRBJ2-7|-|-|TRBV30
TGTGCCTGGAGTTCTCCAGGCTTCTCCTACGAGCAGTACTTC
CAWSSPGFSYEQYF
>TRBJ2-3|-|-|TRBV9
TGTGCCAGCAGCCTTGAGGGCACAGATACGCAGTATTTT
CASSLEGTDTQYF
>TRBJ2-1|-|TRBD2|TRBV7-6
TGTGCCAGCAGCTTAAATGATTTAGCGGGCTCCTACAATGAGCAGTTCTTC
CASSLNDLAGSYNEQFF
>TRBJ2-2|-|-|TRBV19
TGTGCCAGTAGTATGGGACATAACACCGGGGAGCTGTTTTTT
CASSMGHNTGELFF
>TRBJ2-5|few|TRBD2|TRBV5-4
TGTGCCAGCAGCTTTAAGGGACTAGCGGGAGCAGAAGAGACCCAGTACTTC
CASSFKGLAGAEETQYF
>TRBJ1-2|-|TRBD1|TRBV25-1
TGTGCCAGCGGGGAACAGGGGGGACATGGCTACACCTTC
CASGEQGGHGYTF
>TRBJ2-3|-|-|TRBV7-2
TGTGCCAGCAGCGCCGATAGAGCGGATACGCAGTATTTT
CASSADRADTQYF
>TRBJ2-1|-|-|TRBV7-2
TGTGCCAGCAGCTTAGCCAGGTACAATGAGCAGTTCTTC
CASSLARYNEQFF
>TRBJ2-2|many|TRBD1|TRBV19
TGTGCCAGTAGAATCGGGACAGGGGGCGGGGAGCTGTTTTTT
CASRIGTGGGELFF
>TRBJ2-7|-|TRBD1|TRBV7-9
TGTGCCAGCAGCTTAGGAGGGACAGATTCCTACGAGCAGTACTTC
CASSLGGTDSYEQYF
>TRBJ2-7|once|TRBD2|TRBV7-2
TGTGCCAGCAGCTTGGACGGGACTAGCGCGTCCTACGAGCAGTACTTC
CASSLDGTSASYEQYF
>TRBJ2-7|-|TRBD2|TRBV2
TGTGCCAGCAGTGGGGGGGGTGGTTTTCACGAGCAGTACTTC
CASSGGGGFHEQYF
>TRBJ1-4|few|TRBD1|TRBV6-5
TGTGCCAGCAGTCCTCGACAGGGCGGTGAAAAACTGTTTTTT
CASSPRQGGEKLFF
>TRBJ2-1|-|TRBD1|TRBV19
TGTGCCAGTAGTTCCGGGACAGGTTCTTACAATGAGCAGTTCTTC
CASSSGTGSYNEQFF
>TRBJ1-1|-|TRBD1|TRBV28
TGTGCCAGCAGAGACAGGGTAACAGCTTTCTTT
CASRDRVTAFF
>TRBJ1-5|-|TRBD1|TRBV19
TGTGCCAGTAGTGGGGCAGGGGGAACCAATCAGCCCCAGCATTTT
CASSGAGGTNQPQHF
>TRBJ2-3|-|TRBD1|TRBV18
TGTGCCAGCTCACCCTCGGGACAGTACACAGATACGCAGTATTTT
CASSPSGQYTDTQYF
>TRBJ2-2|once|-|TRBV5-6
TGTGCCAGCAAATCGCCAGTCAACACCGGGGAGCTGTTTTTT
CASKSPVNTGELFF
>TRBJ1-5|-|-|TRBV15
TGTGCCACCAGCAGAGATGGGGAGGGCGGATGGCCCCAGCATTTT
CATSRDGEGGWPQHF
>TRBJ2-2|-|TRBD2|TRBV7-9
TGTGCCAGCGCCAAGCGGGGCACCGGGGAGCTGTTTTTT
CASAKRGTGELFF
>TRBJ2-5|once|-|TRBV19
TGTGCCAGTAGTCCCGGACAGCGGAGAGAGACCCAGTACTTC
CASSPGQRRETQYF
>TRBJ1-4|-|TRBD1|TRBV4-3
TGCGCCAGCAGCCAGGGGGACAGAAGTAATGAAAAACTGTTTTTT
CASSQGDRSNEKLFF
>TRBJ1-5|-|-|TRBV19
TGTGCCAGTAGTATCCGTGGCGGAGCTAATCAGCCCCAGCATTTT
CASSIRGGANQPQHF
>TRBJ2-3|-|TRBD2|TRBV6-6
TGTGCCAGCACCTTTGGCGGGAGCAAAGGCACAGATACGCAGTATTTT
CASTFGGSKGTDTQYF
>TRBJ2-7|-|TRBD2|TRBV2
TGTGCCAGCAGTGAAGCGCGATCTAGCGGGAGAAAACACGAGCAGTACTTC
CASSEARSSGRKHEQYF
>TRBJ2-1|-|-|TRBV7-3
TGTGCCAGCAGCTCCCGGGTCCCCAGTATAGGCTACAATGAGCAGTTCTTC
CASSSRVPSIGYNEQFF
>TRBJ2-7|-|TRBD1|TRBV28
TGTGCCAGCAGTCGGGGACAGGGCTACGAGCAGTACTTC
CASSRGQGYEQYF
>TRBJ1-1|-|-|TRBV18
TGTGCCAGCTCAGCCCAGACAGCAACTGAAGCTTTCTTT
CASSAQTATEAFF
>TRBJ1-4|few|-|TRBV7-6
TGTGCCAGCAGCTCGGGACTCCAGAATGAAAAACTGTTTTTT
CASSSGLQNEKLFF
>TRBJ2-7|-|TRBD1|TRBV7-9
TGTGCCAGCAGCCCGGGGACAGGGTCAAGATACGAGCAGTACTTC
CASSPGTGSRYEQYF